These T cell receptor beta chains were read from a single sample in a study of shared clonotypes between healthy human individuals. The assay was immunoSEQ multiplex PCR, and TCRdb's table has in-frame clones only and misses some. Among roughly 2,000,000 clones listed, approximately 92% were seen once. Sequencing was done on a sample of naive CD8+ T cells from PBMCs. These receptors originate from a man in his late teens or twenties in good health. Some clones in this sample may be carry-over from other donors' samples. CDR3s include the opening cysteine and the closing phenylalanine or tryptophan. The D gene is left open where the match is weak. Only some rows state a clone size, as once, few, many or a class for expanded clones.

V	J	size	D	length	CDR3	DNA
TRBV7-2	TRBJ2-3	NA	TRBD2	16	CASSLVVLAVTDTQYF	TGTGCCAGCAGCTTAGTTGTACTAGCGGTTACAGATACGCAGTATTTT
TRBV27	TRBJ2-7	NA	TRBD1	14	CASSSYRGSYEQYF	TGTGCCAGCAGTTCATACAGGGGGTCCTACGAGCAGTACTTC
TRBV5-1	TRBJ1-1	NA	TRBD1	14	CASTKQGEVTEAFF	TGCGCCAGCACCAAGCAGGGGGAGGTCACTGAAGCTTTCTTT
TRBV7-9	TRBJ2-7	NA	TRBD2	17	CASSPKGLAGVSYEQYF	TGTGCCAGCAGCCCAAAGGGACTAGCGGGAGTGTCCTACGAGCAGTACTTC
TRBV5-6	TRBJ1-2	NA	NA	16	CASSLGMATGNYGYTF	TGTGCCAGCAGCTTGGGGATGGCAACCGGGAACTATGGCTACACCTTC
TRBV11-2	TRBJ2-1	NA	TRBD1	16	CASSLDGPGGGYEQFF	TGTGCCAGCAGCTTAGATGGGCCAGGGGGCGGCTATGAGCAGTTCTTC
TRBV6-5	TRBJ2-5	NA	NA	13	CAVRNGREETQYF	TGTGCCGTACGTAACGGCAGGGAAGAGACCCAGTACTTC
TRBV5-3	TRBJ2-1	NA	NA	12	CARGGALNEQFF	TGTGCCAGAGGAGGGGCGCTTAATGAGCAGTTCTTC
TRBV5-1	TRBJ2-5	NA	TRBD1	19	CASSSMDPGTGGWQETQYF	TGCGCCAGCAGCTCAATGGATCCCGGGACAGGGGGTTGGCAAGAGACCCAGTACTTC
TRBV28	TRBJ2-7	NA	TRBD1	16	CASSTGTGGLSYEQYF	TGTGCCAGCAGCACAGGGACAGGGGGCCTATCCTACGAGCAGTACTTC
TRBV15	TRBJ1-6	NA	NA	14	CATSRTVENSPLHF	TGTGCCACCAGCAGGACAGTGGAAAATTCACCCCTCCACTTT
TRBV5-1	TRBJ1-1	once	TRBD1	16	CASSSDHRGRNTEAFF	TGCGCCAGCAGCTCGGACCACAGGGGCCGGAACACTGAAGCTTTCTTT
TRBV28	TRBJ2-7	NA	NA	15	CASRYAFGETYEQYF	TGTGCCAGCAGATACGCCTTTGGCGAGACCTACGAGCAGTACTTC
TRBV11-3	TRBJ2-1	once	NA	16	CASSRKAGRNYNEQFF	TGTGCCAGCAGCCGTAAAGCGGGCCGTAATTACAATGAGCAGTTCTTC
TRBV28	TRBJ1-3	NA	NA	12	CASSMPGNTIYF	TGTGCCAGCAGTATGCCTGGAAACACCATATATTTT
TRBV7-9	TRBJ2-5	NA	TRBD2	17	CASSPPGLAGVEETQYF	TGTGCCAGCAGCCCCCCTGGACTAGCGGGAGTGGAAGAGACCCAGTACTTC
TRBV30	TRBJ1-4	NA	NA	13	CAWAKAVHEKLFF	TGTGCCTGGGCTAAGGCTGTACACGAAAAACTGTTTTTT
TRBV27	TRBJ2-7	NA	TRBD2	16	CASSLEGAGRAYEQYF	TGTGCCAGCAGTTTAGAGGGAGCGGGACGAGCGTACGAGCAGTACTTC
TRBV28	TRBJ1-1	few	TRBD1	12	CASSVNRGEAFF	TGTGCCAGCAGTGTCAACAGGGGTGAAGCTTTCTTT
TRBV9	TRBJ1-3	NA	NA	17	CASSVSRAPSSGNTIYF	TGTGCCAGCAGCGTCAGCAGGGCGCCGAGCTCTGGAAACACCATATATTTT
TRBV9	TRBJ1-2	once	NA	14	CASSVADRPYGYTF	TGTGCCAGCAGCGTAGCTGACAGACCCTATGGCTACACCTTC
TRBV9	TRBJ2-5	NA	NA	13	CASSDGIEETQYF	TGTGCCAGCAGCGATGGAATCGAAGAGACCCAGTACTTC
TRBV19	TRBJ2-2	NA	NA	14	CASSPLFLAGELFF	TGTGCCTCATCCCCTCTCTTTCTGGCCGGGGAGCTGTTTTTT
TRBV25-1	TRBJ2-7	once	NA	12	CASSEAGNEQYF	TGTGCCAGCAGTGAAGCAGGGAACGAGCAGTACTTC
TRBV4-2	TRBJ1-4	NA	NA	16	CASSQFYASTVEKLFF	TGTGCCAGCAGCCAGTTTTACGCTTCGACTGTTGAAAAACTGTTTTTT
TRBV7-3	TRBJ2-1	NA	NA	12	CASSATSNEQFF	TGTGCCAGCAGCGCCACTAGTAATGAGCAGTTCTTC
TRBV9	TRBJ1-1	NA	TRBD1	16	CASSYGTGDLNTEAFF	TGTGCCAGCAGCTACGGGACAGGAGATTTGAACACTGAAGCTTTCTTT
TRBV7-8	TRBJ2-7	NA	NA	13	CASSFFGMYEQYF	TGTGCCAGCAGCTTTTTCGGGATGTACGAGCAGTACTTC
TRBV4-3	TRBJ2-7	NA	TRBD2	16	CASSQDALAIYYEQYF	TGCGCCAGCAGCCAAGACGCACTAGCGATATACTACGAGCAGTACTTC
TRBV28	TRBJ2-7	NA	TRBD1	14	CASSLWGQSYEQYF	TGTGCCAGCAGTCTTTGGGGACAGTCCTACGAGCAGTACTTC
TRBV29-1	TRBJ1-2	NA	NA	12	CSVGGARGGYTF	TGCAGCGTTGGCGGGGCTCGAGGTGGCTACACCTTC
TRBV29-1	TRBJ2-7	NA	NA	12	CSVLAGMYEQYF	TGCAGCGTTTTGGCTGGGATGTACGAGCAGTACTTC
TRBV18	TRBJ2-1	NA	NA	16	CASSETGTKGYNEQFF	TGTGCCAGCTCCGAGACAGGTACCAAGGGATACAATGAGCAGTTCTTC
TRBV11-2	TRBJ2-6	once	NA	15	CASSSLRSGANVLTF	TGTGCCAGCAGCTCCCTAAGGTCTGGGGCCAACGTCCTGACTTTC
TRBV25-1	TRBJ1-5	NA	NA	14	CASSDTGNNQPQHF	TGTGCCAGCAGTGACACAGGGAATAATCAGCCCCAGCATTTT
TRBV27	TRBJ2-7	NA	NA	13	CASSLSVSYEQYF	TGTGCCAGCAGTTTATCGGTTTCCTACGAGCAGTACTTC
TRBV21-1	TRBJ1-4	once	NA	17	CATLRLRGYATNEKLFF	TGTGCCACACTACGCCTTAGAGGGTACGCAACTAATGAAAAACTGTTTTTT
TRBV18	TRBJ2-7	once	NA	13	CASSPGGIDEQYF	TGTGCCAGCTCACCAGGGGGCATCGACGAGCAGTACTTC
TRBV27	TRBJ2-1	NA	NA	14	CASTDGRSYNEQFF	TGTGCCAGCACCGACGGCCGCTCCTACAATGAGCAGTTCTTC
TRBV9	TRBJ2-1	NA	TRBD2	18	CASSDPRGTSISYNEQFF	TGTGCCAGCAGCGACCCGAGGGGGACTAGCATCTCCTACAATGAGCAGTTCTTC
TRBV27	TRBJ1-1	NA	NA	17	CASSLFPRTIPNTEAFF	TGTGCCAGCAGTTTATTTCCGAGAACAATCCCGAACACTGAAGCTTTCTTT
TRBV19	TRBJ1-3	NA	NA	14	CASSSSGSGNTIYF	TGTGCCAGTAGTTCGTCAGGCTCCGGAAACACCATATATTTT
TRBV27	TRBJ2-7	NA	TRBD2	16	CASSLARLAGGHEQYF	TGTGCCAGCAGTCTCGCCAGACTAGCGGGAGGGCACGAGCAGTACTTC
TRBV6-5	TRBJ2-7	NA	NA	12	CASSRDNYEQYF	TGTGCCAGCAGCAGGGACAACTACGAGCAGTACTTC
TRBV6-5	TRBJ1-2	NA	NA	15	CASSYLTGQDYGYTF	TGTGCCAGCAGTTATCTGACAGGACAAGACTATGGCTACACCTTC
TRBV28	TRBJ2-3	NA	NA	16	CASSYNVGGRGDTQYF	TGTGCCAGCAGTTACAACGTAGGAGGACGCGGAGATACGCAGTATTTT
TRBV29-1	TRBJ2-3	NA	TRBD2	14	CSVEGTSEGDTQYF	TGCAGCGTTGAGGGGACTAGCGAAGGAGATACGCAGTATTTT
TRBV9	TRBJ1-5	NA	NA	14	CASSPRGGNQPQHF	TGTGCCAGCAGCCCCCGGGGAGGCAATCAGCCCCAGCATTTT
TRBV7-9	TRBJ2-7	NA	TRBD2	15	CASSLPGGDGYEQYF	TGTGCCAGCAGCTTACCGGGAGGGGATGGGTACGAGCAGTACTTC
TRBV4-3	TRBJ2-7	NA	TRBD2	15	CASSHWGLAGYEQYF	TGCGCCAGCAGCCATTGGGGACTAGCGGGCTACGAGCAGTACTTC
TRBV7-3	TRBJ2-1	NA	NA	15	CASSLYGSWGDEQFF	TGTGCCAGCAGCTTATACGGGAGCTGGGGCGATGAGCAGTTCTTC
TRBV25-1	TRBJ2-3	NA	NA	12	CASSSGIHTQYF	TGTGCCAGCAGTTCAGGGATACATACGCAGTATTTT
TRBV27	TRBJ2-7	NA	NA	12	CASSLSGDEQYF	TGTGCCAGCAGTTTATCGGGGGACGAGCAGTACTTC
TRBV13	TRBJ2-2	NA	TRBD1	14	CASSWGTGLGELFF	TGTGCCAGCAGCTGGGGGACAGGGCTCGGGGAGCTGTTTTTT
TRBV5-4	TRBJ2-7	NA	TRBD2	13	CASSSGTSGEQYF	TGTGCCAGCAGCTCTGGGACTAGCGGCGAGCAGTACTTC
TRBV5-4	TRBJ2-7	NA	NA	17	CASSLAGVLEGSYEQYF	TGTGCCAGCAGCTTGGCGGGGGTGTTGGAGGGATCCTACGAGCAGTACTTC
TRBV6-6	TRBJ2-7	NA	TRBD2	15	CASTPLPGGNYEQYF	TGTGCCAGCACTCCATTGCCGGGGGGAAACTACGAGCAGTACTTC
TRBV28	TRBJ2-1	NA	NA	15	CASGVSSISYNEQFF	TGTGCCAGCGGTGTTAGTAGCATCTCCTACAATGAGCAGTTCTTC
TRBV7-6	TRBJ2-6	NA	TRBD2	18	CASSLLSRGVSGANVLTF	TGTGCCAGCAGCTTACTCAGTCGGGGGGTCTCTGGGGCCAACGTCCTGACTTTC